This T cell receptor (beta chain) was sequenced in a study of T-cell memory formation after mild COVID-19 (dated by TCRdb to the early 2020s). Some background on the complete study: TCR sequence clusters from the two donors were largely donor specific. Longitudinal TCRalpha and TCRbeta repertoire sequencing tracked T-cell clones expanding and contracting after mild COVID-19 in a couple of donors. Two young, previously healthy adult volunteers made up the cohort, one male and one female. Paper-wide results and their limitations: Some responding clones were detected in pre-infection memory, which suggested that pre-existing cross-reactive memory T cells had joined the SARS-CoV-2 response. Only a couple of mild cases were covered in the study, and larger cohorts including severe cases with pre-infection samples were considered necessary. Contracting CD4+ clones turned up mainly in the CM and EM memory subsets, whereas EMRA was where CD8+ clones were enriched. SARS-CoV-2 specificity was not confirmed for the second-wave clones peaking on day 37. Clones contracting from day 15 to 85 had balanced CD4/CD8 phenotypes, while a second wave expanding from day 15 to 37 was biased towards CD4+.

The cysteine opens and the phenylalanine closes a CDR3 of 16 amino acids. CDR3 DNA is the only sequence kept; it has 48 bases, read in frame from the first base. The germline V gene gives CDR1 as SGDLS and CDR2 as YYNGEE. At the junction V is shortened by 4 bases and J by 3 bases; bases outside the gene matches: 10. TCRdb names Illumina NovaSeq 6000 as the instrument used. Using 5'RACE with constant-segment primers, TCRalpha and TCRbeta cDNA libraries were constructed, with sample barcodes and unique molecular identifiers added in the process. Trizol reagent was used to extract RNA from every sample. Amplification of the libraries took two PCR steps, and the second step added a second sample barcode plus Illumina TruSeq adapters. Sequencing of the libraries was done on an Illumina NovaSeq, producing 2 x 150 bp paired-end reads. The published analysis was carried out like this. The reads were demultiplexed and collapsed into UMI-guided consensus sequences using migec v1.2.7. Using mixcr v2.1.11, the UMI consensuses were aligned to TRA and TRB V and J templates and assembled into clonotypes. Expanded or contracted clonotypes were those called significant by both edgeR and NoisET, with noise models trained on biological replicates. For edgeR calls, the cutoffs were a false discovery rate-adjusted p below 0.01 and a log2 fold-change threshold of 1. As an exploratory analysis of dynamics, max-normalized trajectories of the 1000 most abundant clonotypes were examined by PCA with hierarchical clustering. Separately sequenced CD4+ and CD8+ repertoires were used to assign a CD4 or CD8 phenotype to each responding clone. The raw public data were reprocessed by TCRdb itself: fastp quality trimming at Q25, MiXCR clonotype calling, in-frame beta chains only. Each entry is one CDR3 protein sequence, shown with its most common DNA and genes. What appears here as the V and J calls and clone size reflects TCRdb's work, not the paper's. The sample profile shows about 450,000 distinct CDR3 sequences; more than 20% of them were found once. The top ten clones comprise 13% of the sample.

PBMCs were isolated by Ficoll-Paque density gradient centrifugation. The count of this clonotype is one. Its antigen remains undetermined. No base qualities exist here, and no much larger clone lies one base off it. One read is thin evidence. The chain links TRBV9 with TRBJ2-7; the central 10 bases match TRBD1. The sequenced sample was PBMCs or a T cell subset sorted from them (not recorded which). The receptor was isolated from an adult woman who had mild COVID-19 (a few samples of this study predate the infection). The sample titles of this study are shuffled in the database, so cell type and time point are left out; the donor was told from shared clones. The nucleotide sequence reads as follows: TGTGCCAGCAGCCAAGGCTCGGGGACAGGGGACTACGAGCAGTACTTC. This gives the protein CASSQGSGTGDYEQYF.